This T cell receptor (beta chain) was found in a study of multiple sclerosis patients with progressive multifocal leukoencephalopathy (dated by TCRdb to the late 2010s). At the level of the whole study: The study examined peripheral T and B cells of MS patients who developed PML (4 under natalizumab, 1 after alemtuzumab) and treated patients who did not. A couple of patients on natalizumab who later developed PML were tracked over time from before therapy, through 6 and 12 months, up to PML onset. The goal was to find JC virus-specific or public T-cell expansions that arose at the time of PML onset. Points the paper makes about the study in general: Lower normalized Shannon entropy suggested less diverse TRB repertoires in most PML patients, whereas the natalizumab-treated controls showed values near 1. Analysis was restricted to peripheral blood, although for natalizumab-associated PML, cerebrospinal fluid or brain lymphocytes might be more informative. Only PML patients had TRB clones above 0.5% frequency, but the clones expanded at PML onset were already present before and during natalizumab therapy. Given the small, descriptive cohort, it remained unclear whether the study findings reflect JC virus infection or general immunocompromise. No common TRBV or TRBJ gene usage or preferential TRBV-TRBJ pairings were detected when PML developed.

TRB CDR3 regions were amplified from genomic DNA with the immunoSEQ two-step multiplex PCR at survey-level depth. Synthetic inline TR CDR3 controls covering all V-J pairings were spiked into each PCR so that template counts could be estimated and amplification bias removed. Reads went through processing to reduce amplification and sequencing bias, and quantification was done against synthetic TR CDR3 analogs. As for how the authors treated the data: Raw data were processed in ImmunoSEQ Analyzer, removing out-of-frame sequences and CDR3s with stop codons, and genes were named by IMGT nomenclature. Normalized Shannon entropy, defined as 1 minus Pielou's evenness, served as the summary measure of repertoire diversity. Two TRB sequences were counted as identical only if the two sequences had the same V gene, J gene and CDR3. Public PML clonotypes were CDR3s shared by two or more PML-onset samples but absent earlier, in controls, and in public databases. CDR3 amino acid composition by position was analyzed with Skylign using the observed count method. Here the immuneACCESS table is served through TCRdb, limited to in-frame sequences with V and J called. Missing clones are a known gap in these copies; in checked studies unresolved V genes cover under half, and the rest lacks a known reason. V and J calls and clone size are as listed in that table; D and trimming were resolved from the DNA. Present in this sample are about 28,000 clones, 90% of which were seen just once. The ten largest clones capture about 1.3% of the sample.

With respect to this clone: This receptor's antigen is unknown. Per-base qualities were not stored, and no clone one base away is much larger.

The germline ends are 11 bases apart after V is trimmed by 6 bases and J by 3 bases. The germline V gene encodes CDR1 MNHEY and CDR2 SVGAGI. The CDR3 runs 13 amino acids, cysteine and phenylalanine included. The sequence is cut down to CDR3 DNA, 39 bases in frame from base 1. Per the publication, the time point label means: roughly 13 months of natalizumab therapy. The meaning of the sample's treatment or condition label: on natalizumab therapy at sampling. Roughly five MS patients treated with natalizumab who did not develop PML were sampled longitudinally as controls. All listed patients had previously received interferon beta, and all PML patients were female. T1 and T2 blood samples were collected at 6 and 12 months of natalizumab therapy, respectively. Isolation of peripheral blood mononuclear cells was performed by Ficoll-Hypaque density gradient centrifugation.

This receptor was taken from a human donor with multiple sclerosis. The chain is assembled from TRBV6-5 and TRBJ1-2, and perhaps TRBD1 as D gene, on 5 matching bases. The sample here was PBMCs, taken from a patient treated with natalizumab. CDR3 loop: CASSRDVDYGYTF. The nucleotides read TGTGCCAGCAGCCGGGACGTCGACTATGGCTACACCTTC.